Given below is one TCR beta chain in context. These data come from a study of blood T cell repertoires in COVID-19. Study-wide context: PBMCs, B-cell-depleted T cells, or T cells provided the cDNA or gDNA that made up the material.

Participants were aged about 18 to 90 years, lived in 24 US areas, and enrolled virtually. Categorization into cohorts depended on clinical history that participants reported. Repertoires were generated with immunoSEQ multiplex PCR, while TCRdb's copy carries only in-frame clones and drops some. The sample carries over 140,000 clones, 60% to 80% recorded once. This CDR3 region has 15 residues. Germline V CDR1 and CDR2: MNHEY, SMNVEV (reference sequence). Deletions cut 3 bases from V and 2 bases from J, with 13 bases between. The TCR sequence derives from a woman aged 50 to 65 who had recovered from COVID-19. Material for sequencing was PBMCs or T cells enriched from blood (not recorded which). The V gene is TRBV27, the J gene TRBJ1-1; no firm D call. CDR3 in DNA: TGTGCCAGCAGTTTGGGTGGGCGTGACAACACTGAAGCTTTCTTT. Translating it yields CASSLGGRDNTEAFF.